These 25 T cell receptor beta chains originate from one sample sequenced in a study of cytomegalovirus exposure and HLA in healthy donors. The primer mix had 60 Vbeta and 13 Jbeta primers. The method was immunoSEQ multiplex PCR; TCRdb's version includes in-frame clones alone and lacks a portion of them. The sample has over 70,000 clones, 80% seen once. What was sequenced was PBMCs. The receptors shown here come from a woman aged 50 to 60 in good health and CMV-seropositive.

The chain has TRBV10-2 and TRBJ2-6; 7 bases map to TRBD2. With V trimmed by 6 bases and J by 0 bases, 14 bases remained unmatched. This CDR3 is 19 amino acids long. Germline assignment: CDR1 WSHSY and CDR2 SAAADI. As DNA, the CDR3 is TGCGCCAGCAGCCGGGGAGGGTTGGGAGTCACCTCTGGGGCCAACGTCCTGACTTTC. Translating it yields CASSRGGLGVTSGANVLTF.

The chain joins TRBV18 to TRBJ2-2; the match to TRBD2 covers 10 bases. The CDR3 is 15 residues long. Trimming at V came to 2 bases and at J to 6 bases, leaving 3 bases not matched to a gene. Germline loops: CDR1 KGHSH, CDR2 LQKENI. This CDR3 is CASSPTSGAAGELFF. The CDR3 DNA follows: TGTGCCAGCTCACCAACTAGCGGGGCTGCCGGGGAGCTGTTTTTT.

The gene calls are TRBV9 and TRBJ1-1; no reliable D call. V lost 3 bases, J lost 0 bases, and 12 bases lay in between. The V gene's germline CDR1 is SGDLS and CDR2 YYNGEE. The CDR3 runs to 15 residues. The CDR3 sequence is CASSATLQLNTEAFF. The CDR3 DNA is TGTGCCAGCAGCGCAACTTTACAGTTGAACACTGAAGCTTTCTTT.

The rearrangement uses TRBV27 and TRBJ2-7; possible D gene TRBD2, 6 bases. Germline lookup yields CDR1 MNHEY and CDR2 SMNVEV (reference sequence). This CDR3 spans 16 amino acids. V lost 6 bases to trimming and J lost 3 bases, with 21 bases between them. The CDR3 DNA follows: TGTGCCAGCAGCCTCGGAGCAGGGAGGTCGCTCTACGAGCAGTACTTC. Translated, it gives CASSLGAGRSLYEQYF.

In regard to this clone: A read error may produce the germline difference seen at one junction end. The gene calls are TRBV29-1 and TRBJ2-1; perhaps TRBD2 as D (6 bases). Germline V gene lookup returns CDR1 SQVTM and CDR2 ANQGSEA. The CDR3 is made up of 13 amino acids. The DNA for the CDR3 is TGCAGCGTCGAAGGAGGGCACGGCAATGAGCAGTTCTTC. It is translated as CSVEGGHGNEQFF.

The rearrangement uses TRBV6-6 and TRBJ1-1, with 8 bases fitting TRBD1. Germline CDR1 and CDR2: MNHNY and SVGAGI (reference sequence). This CDR3 spans 15 amino acids. V trimming: 2 bases; J trimming: 4 bases; junction bases outside the gene matches: 6. For the CDR3, the DNA is TGTGCCAGCAGTTACGGTGGTGACAGGGGCACTGAAGCTTTCTTT. It is translated as CASSYGGDRGTEAFF.

The V call is TRBV11-2, the J call TRBJ2-2; 10 nucleotides agree with TRBD2. The length of the CDR3 is 16 residues. CDR1 and CDR2 from the germline V gene are SGHAT and FQNNGV. The trim removed 4 bases at V and 1 base at J, leaving 3 bases unmatched. The DNA of the CDR3 is TGTGCCAGCAGCTCACGACTAGCGGGGAACACCGGGGAGCTGTTTTTT. Its protein product is CASSSRLAGNTGELFF.

This rearrangement joins TRBV4-2 to TRBJ1-1; D is undetermined. Trimming removed 0 bases from V and 8 bases from J, with 10 bases in between. CDR3 length: 13 amino acids. Germline V gene sequence: CDR1 LGHNA, CDR2 YNFKEQ. The CDR3 region has the DNA TGTGCCAGCAGCCAAGAAGTCGTCCAGGAAGCTTTCTTT. Translating it yields CASSQEVVQEAFF.

V and J are TRBV6-5 and TRBJ2-3, with D possibly being TRBD2 (5 bases). The CDR3 has 15 residues. The V end lost 2 bases, the J end lost 6 bases, and 15 bases lay between the germline ends. The V gene's germline CDR1 is MNHEY and CDR2 SVGAGI. The CDR3 loop is CASSYRGIMKDTQYF. CDR3 DNA: TGTGCCAGCAGTTACCGGGGAATCATGAAGGATACGCAGTATTTT.

The V gene is TRBV2, the J gene TRBJ2-7; a possible D gene is TRBD1 (5 bases). Germline values: CDR1 SNHLY, CDR2 FYNNEI. The V and J ends lost 4 bases and 3 bases respectively, with 7 bases between them. CDR3 length: 12 amino acids. Here the CDR3 DNA reads TGTGCCAGCAGTGGTACAGGCTACGAGCAGTACTTC. Translating it yields CASSGTGYEQYF.

This rearrangement joins TRBV18 to TRBJ2-5, with 9 bases that match TRBD1. V lost 6 bases, J lost 0 bases, and 2 bases stayed unmatched. Per the germline V gene, CDR1 is KGHSH and CDR2 is LQKENI. The CDR3 contains 14 residues. In DNA form, the CDR3 reads TGTGCCAGCTCGGGACAGGGCCACCAAGAGACCCAGTACTTC. The encoded protein is CASSGQGHQETQYF. Full variable domain (rest looked up from reference TRBV18 and TRBJ2-5): NAGVMQNPRHLVRRRGQEARLRCSPMKGHSHVYWYRQLPEEGLKFMVYLQKENIIDESGMPKERFSAEFPKEGPSILRIQQVVRGDSAAYFCASSGQGHQETQYFGPGTRLLVL.

The chain couples TRBV6-5 to TRBJ2-7; D ambiguous. With 0 bases removed from V and 1 base from J, the gap between germline ends came to 7 bases. The germline V gene has CDR1 MNHEY and CDR2 SVGAGI. The CDR3 is made up of 14 amino acids. In DNA form, the CDR3 reads TGTGCCAGCAGTTACTCGGCGGAGTCCTACGAGCAGTACGTC. Translated, it gives CASSYSAESYEQYV.

This rearrangement joins TRBV10-3 to TRBJ2-7; weak D call: TRBD1 (6 bases). CDR3 length equals 14 residues. V lost 0 bases to trimming and J lost 2 bases, with 8 bases between them. Germline CDR1 is ENHRY and CDR2 is SYGVKD. As DNA, the CDR3 is TGTGCCATCAGTGAGTCGACAGGCGCCTACGAGCAGTACTTC. Translation gives CAISESTGAYEQYF.

V and J are TRBV2 and TRBJ2-7; weak D call: TRBD1 (6 bases). V was pared by 7 bases and J by 2 bases, with 15 bases between. The length of the CDR3 is 14 residues. The germline V gene encodes CDR1 SNHLY and CDR2 FYNNEI. CDR3 protein: CASMKNGGTYEQYF. CDR3 in DNA: TGTGCCAGCATGAAGAATGGGGGCACCTACGAGCAGTACTTC. Full variable domain (outside the CDR3, taken from reference TRBV2 and TRBJ2-7): EPEVTQTPSHQVTQMGQEVILRCVPISNHLYFYWYRQILGQKVEFLVSFYNNEISEKSEIFDDQFSVERPDGSNFTLKIRSTKLEDSAMYFCASMKNGGTYEQYFGPGTRLTVT.

The V and J genes are TRBV19 and TRBJ1-2; 9 bases align to TRBD1. J was trimmed by 4 bases and V by 8 bases; bases with no gene match: 8. Germline assignment: CDR1 LNHDA and CDR2 SQIVND (reference sequence). This CDR3 contains 14 residues. DNA for the CDR3: TGTGCCAGTGTACCGGGACAGGGAGGCTATGGCTACACCTTC. Translation gives CASVPGQGGYGYTF.

This clone was detected only a few times. The rearrangement uses TRBV30 and TRBJ1-5; no clear D gene. Germline loops: CDR1 GTSNPN, CDR2 SVGIG (reference sequence). CDR3 length: 14 residues. V gave up 5 bases and J gave up 4 bases, with 15 bases separating them. The CDR3 loop reads CAWGGKGLNQPQHF. The CDR3 DNA follows: TGTGCCTGGGGCGGGAAGGGCCTAAATCAGCCCCAGCATTTT.

This rearrangement joins TRBV4-1 to TRBJ2-5; D gene unclear. CDR3 length: 15 amino acids. Trimming removed 0 bases from V and 4 bases from J, with 12 bases in between. Germline V gives CDR1 MGHRA, CDR2 YSYEKL. CDR3 sequence: CASSQDPPRGETQYF. CDR3 coding DNA: TGCGCCAGCAGCCAAGACCCCCCCCGCGGAGAGACCCAGTACTTC.

V is TRBV27 and J is TRBJ2-1, with D possibly matching TRBD2 (5 bases). Germline V gene lookup returns CDR1 MNHEY and CDR2 SMNVEV (reference sequence). The CDR3 length is 16 residues. With 2 bases removed from V and 4 bases from J, the gap between germline ends came to 15 bases. CDR3 DNA sequence: TGTGCCAGCAGTTTAGTTGACGGGAATATATACAATGAGCAGTTCTTC. Amino acid sequence: CASSLVDGNIYNEQFF.

The rearrangement links TRBV5-1 to TRBJ2-5; 10 nucleotides agree with TRBD1. The V gene end was trimmed by 0 bases and the J gene end by 4 bases; junction bases not matched to a gene: 6. This CDR3 spans 16 amino acids. Germline V gene sequence: CDR1 SGHRS, CDR2 YFSETQ. The CDR3 loop is CASSLATGQGTETQYF. CDR3 coding DNA: TGCGCCAGCAGCTTGGCCACGGGACAGGGGACAGAGACCCAGTACTTC.

The chain couples TRBV20-1 to TRBJ2-3; D is perhaps TRBD2 (6 bases). The CDR3 has 11 amino acids. From germline, CDR1 is DFQATT and CDR2 SNEGSKA (reference sequence). The CDR3 nucleotides read TGCAGCGGGAGTTTAGGAGATACGCAGTATTTT. As protein: CSGSLGDTQYF.

The rearrangement links TRBV2 to TRBJ1-4; D gene uncertain. V was trimmed by 7 bases and J by 0 bases, leaving 6 bases between them. The CDR3 is made up of 13 amino acids. Germline CDR1 is SNHLY and CDR2 is FYNNEI. CDR3 nucleotide sequence: TGTGCCAGCATTCCAACAACTAATGAAAAACTGTTTTTT. Translating gives CASIPTTNEKLFF.

The chain joins TRBV11-1 to TRBJ2-7; possibly TRBD2 for D (6 bases). Germline V gene sequence: CDR1 SGHAT, CDR2 FQDESV (reference sequence). The V end was cut by 5 bases, the J end by 4 bases, with 18 bases between. The CDR3 is made up of 15 amino acids. CDR3 nucleotide sequence: TGTGCCAGCAGCCGGAGCGGGCAAGCTAAATACGAGCAGTACTTC. Amino acid sequence: CASSRSGQAKYEQYF.

The chain joins TRBV5-5 to TRBJ1-4; 11 bases agree with TRBD1. The J segment lost 6 bases and the V segment lost 2 bases, leaving 3 bases of the junction unmatched. This CDR3 region has 15 residues. Germline lookup yields CDR1 SGHKS and CDR2 YYEKEE (reference sequence). The CDR3 DNA is TGTGCCAGCAGCTTAACGGACAGGGGGCATGAAAAACTGTTTTTT. As protein: CASSLTDRGHEKLFF.

The gene calls are TRBV7-2 and TRBJ2-2, with no clear D. V was pared by 6 bases and J by 7 bases, with 15 bases between. Germline V gene lookup returns CDR1 SGHTA and CDR2 FQGNSA. The CDR3 totals 14 residues. The CDR3 loop reads CASRTFQVYGELFF. In DNA, the CDR3 is TGTGCCAGCAGAACTTTTCAGGTTTACGGGGAGCTGTTTTTT.

Note on this clone: This CDR3 is also generated by other DNA sequences in the sample. This chain links TRBV30 with TRBJ1-6; D perhaps matches TRBD1 (5 bases). Trimming stripped 0 bases from V and 5 bases from J, with 14 bases between. The CDR3 is 16 residues long. The germline V gene has CDR1 GTSNPN and CDR2 SVGIG (reference sequence). CDR3 in DNA: TGTGCCTGGAGTGTATTGGGGGGGTGGAATAATTCACCCCTCCACTTT. This sequence encodes CAWSVLGGWNNSPLHF. The full variable domain, with the rest looked up from reference TRBV30 and TRBJ1-6, is SQTIHQWPATLVQPVGSPLSLECTVEGTSNPNLYWYRQAAGRGLQLLFYSVGIGQISSEVPQNLSASRPQDRQFILSSKKLLLSDSGFYLCAWSVLGGWNNSPLHFGNGTRLTVT.